These T cell receptor beta chains were read from a single sample in a study of blood T cell repertoires in COVID-19. Here immunoSEQ multiplex PCR was the method, and the copy in TCRdb shows in-frame clones only, minus some. The data contain 55,000 to 85,000 clones, about 90% of them singletons. The sequencing input was peripheral blood. The source of these receptors is a human donor in a cohort sampled during active COVID-19. The CDR3 runs from the conserved cysteine through the conserved F or W. The order of the fields is clone size, J gene, D gene, V gene, CDR3 DNA, CDR3 protein. A D gene is named only where the DNA matches it firmly. Clone size is stated in some rows and not others, as once, few, many or a class when expanded.

- TRBJ1-1 - TRBV28 TGTGCCGCTTGGGGCAGCCCGAACACTGAAGCTTTCTTT CAAWGSPNTEAFF
- TRBJ1-5 TRBD1 TRBV28 TGTGCCAGCAGTCCACACCAGGGGGCACATCAGCCCCAGCATTTT CASSPHQGAHQPQHF
- TRBJ2-7 - TRBV10-2 TGCGCCAGCAGTCTAGGAGGGGGCGCTTCATTAAACCCGAACTTCTACGAGCAGTACTTC CASSLGGGASLNPNFYEQYF
- TRBJ1-1 - TRBV19 TGTGCCAGTAGTATAGCCGGGACCGGGAGTGAAGCTTTCTTT CASSIAGTGSEAFF
- TRBJ2-1 - TRBV5-1 TGCGCCAGCAGCCCCCATACTGGCGGGCCTTACAATGAGCAGTTCTTC CASSPHTGGPYNEQFF
- TRBJ2-5 - TRBV7-3 TGTGCCAGCAGCTTCCACGGGCGGGGCCAAGAGACCCAGTACTTC CASSFHGRGQETQYF
- TRBJ1-6 TRBD1 TRBV6-6 TGTGCCAGCAGTTACGAACTAGGACAGGGTGTTTCACCCCTCCACTTT CASSYELGQGVSPLHF
- TRBJ1-2 - TRBV11-2 TGTGCCAGCAGCTTAGTATTGGGGCATGGCTACACCTTC CASSLVLGHGYTF
- TRBJ2-7 - TRBV7-9 TGTGCCAGCGGTGGACAGCGCTCCTACGAGCAGTACTTC CASGGQRSYEQYF
- TRBJ2-5 - TRBV7-2 TGTGCCAGCAGCTTAGTTATGGGGGGAGAGACCCAGTACTTC CASSLVMGGETQYF
- TRBJ2-7 - TRBV7-2 TGTGCCAGCAGCTACTGGACAGTTGACTACGAGCAGTACTTC CASSYWTVDYEQYF
- TRBJ1-1 TRBD1 TRBV6-5 TGTGCCAGCAGTTCCAACTTCGGACAGGGAGGCACTGAAGCTTTCTTT CASSSNFGQGGTEAFF
- TRBJ2-3 - TRBV7-2 TGTGCCAGCAGCTTAGTCGGGGAAACAGATACGCAGTATTTT CASSLVGETDTQYF
- TRBJ2-4 TRBD1 TRBV5-1 TGCGCCAGCAGCTTAGGGACAGGGAATACCATTCAGTACTTC CASSLGTGNTIQYF
- TRBJ1-4 TRBD1 TRBV18 TGTGCCAGCTCACCACAACAGGGACAGAAGCTAGCAACTAATGAAAAACTGTTTTTT CASSPQQGQKLATNEKLFF
few TRBJ1-2 - TRBV6-2/TRBV6-3 TGTGCCAGCAGTTACGGGGGGAACTATGGCTACACCTTC CASSYGGNYGYTF
- TRBJ2-7 TRBD1 TRBV23-1 TGCGCCAGCAGTCAAGGGACAGGGGTCTACGAGCAGTACTTC CASSQGTGVYEQYF
- TRBJ2-5 - TRBV7-9 TGTGCCAGCAGCTTAGGTTCTGAGACCCAGTACTTC CASSLGSETQYF
- TRBJ2-1 TRBD1 TRBV24-1 TGTGCCACCAGTGATTCAACAGGGGGCATCCTCAATGAGCAGTTCTTC CATSDSTGGILNEQFF
- TRBJ1-4 - TRBV5-1 TGCGCCAGCAGCCGGGACACCTTTGGTAATGAAAAACTGTTTTTT CASSRDTFGNEKLFF
- TRBJ1-1 - TRBV27 TGTGCCAGCAGTTTATGGGGGGGCGAAGCTTTCTTT CASSLWGGEAFF
- TRBJ1-5 - TRBV7-6 TGTGCCAGCAGCCAAGGGAGAGCCCTTTATAGCAATCAGCCCCAGCATTTT CASSQGRALYSNQPQHF
- TRBJ1-2 TRBD1 TRBV5-1 TGCGCCAGCAGCTTGGCCGGGACAGGCCTTGGCTACACCTTC CASSLAGTGLGYTF
- TRBJ1-3 - TRBV3-1/TRBV3-2 TGTGCCAGCAGCCAATCTACCACGGGGAGGAGGGACACCATATATTTT CASSQSTTGRRDTIYF
- TRBJ2-7 TRBD2 TRBV24-1 TGTGCCACCAGTGATTCGAAGGGTCTAGCGGGGGGGCACGACGAGCAGTACTTC CATSDSKGLAGGHDEQYF
- TRBJ2-1 - TRBV5-1 TGCGCCAGCAGCTTGCTCCAGGGTGCCGGCAATGAGCAGTTCTTC CASSLLQGAGNEQFF
- TRBJ1-1 - TRBV6-5 TGTGCCAGCAGTTACAGTGTATACGGGGGGAACACTGAAGCTTTCTTT CASSYSVYGGNTEAFF
few TRBJ2-1 - TRBV19 TGTGCCAGTAGTATATGGCAGAATGAGCAGTTCTTC CASSIWQNEQFF
- TRBJ2-1 TRBD1 TRBV18 TGTGCCAGCTCACCCGGGACAGGGTTGGGTGAGCAGTTCTTC CASSPGTGLGEQFF
- TRBJ2-1 - TRBV5-1 TGCGCCAGCGGTCCAGTTCCCTCATACAATGAGCAGTTCTTC CASGPVPSYNEQFF
- TRBJ2-7 - TRBV6-5 TGTGCCAGCAGTCGTCAGGGGTTCAAGTACGAGCAGTACTTC CASSRQGFKYEQYF
- TRBJ2-5 - TRBV3-1/TRBV3-2 TGTGCCAGCAGCCAAGAAGTGGGGCGAGGAGTAGAGACCCAGTACTTC CASSQEVGRGVETQYF
- TRBJ1-1 TRBD1 TRBV19 TGTGCCAGTAGTATCAGGGGGTCGGAGTGGGCTACTGAAGCTTTCTTT CASSIRGSEWATEAFF
- TRBJ2-7 TRBD1 TRBV5-6 TGTGCCAGCAGCTCCGGGACAGGCTTCTACGAGCAGTACTTC CASSSGTGFYEQYF
- TRBJ1-5 TRBD1 TRBV7-4 TGTGCCAGCAGCCCCGGATCGAGGGACAGGGAGAATCAGCCCCAGCATTTT CASSPGSRDRENQPQHF
once TRBJ1-1 - TRBV7-9 TGTGCCAGCAGCGCATCCGGGACCCAGGGAGGGGCTTTCTTT CASSASGTQGGAFF
- TRBJ2-3 - TRBV9 TGTGCCAGCAGCGTGACGGGGGGCGCCAGTATAGATACGCAGTATTTT CASSVTGGASIDTQYF